Listed below are T cell receptor beta chains from one sample, sequenced in a study of blood T cell repertoires in COVID-19. The assay was immunoSEQ multiplex PCR, and TCRdb's table has in-frame clones only and misses some. This sample carries approximately 250,000 clones, roughly 84% of them seen once, and the ten largest clones take more than 1.5%. The specimen sequenced was peripheral blood. Every receptor here comes from a woman aged 40-49 years who had recovered from COVID-19. Each CDR3 is given with its conserved first and last residue. Each record gives: J gene, D gene, clone size, V gene, CDR3 protein, CDR3 DNA. A D gene is named only where the DNA matches it firmly. Clone size is given for some rows only: seen once, a few or many times, or a class if the clone is expanded.

TRBJ2-3 | - | - | TRBV5-5 | CASSLQLDTQYF | TGTGCCAGCAGCTTACAGCTAGATACGCAGTATTTT
TRBJ1-5 | - | - | TRBV11-2 | CASSFLMGRGQPQHF | TGTGCCAGCAGCTTTCTTATGGGGCGAGGTCAGCCCCAGCATTTT
TRBJ1-1 | - | - | TRBV10-2 | CASRDQGRGTEAFF | TGCGCCAGCAGGGATCAGGGAAGGGGCACTGAAGCTTTCTTT
TRBJ2-2 | TRBD1 | - | TRBV14 | CASSQVGGVRTGELFF | TGTGCCAGCAGCCAAGTAGGGGGCGTGCGTACCGGGGAGCTGTTTTTT
TRBJ1-4 | TRBD1 | - | TRBV19 | CASSISGQGRIGLFF | TGTGCCAGTAGTATCTCGGGACAGGGTCGTATTGGACTGTTTTTT
TRBJ2-3 | - | once | TRBV6-6 | CASRLASTSTDTQYF | TGTGCCAGCAGACTCGCTTCCACTAGCACAGATACGCAGTATTTT
TRBJ2-2 | - | few | TRBV6-6 | CASTRERNTGELFF | TGTGCCAGCACGCGGGAAAGGAACACCGGGGAGCTGTTTTTT
TRBJ2-7 | TRBD2 | once | TRBV6-5 | CASRGGGRTTYEQYF | TGTGCCAGCAGGGGCGGGGGACGTACTACCTACGAGCAGTACTTC
TRBJ1-5 | TRBD1 | - | TRBV18 | CASSPRGQGWGNQPQHF | TGTGCCAGCTCACCACGGGGACAGGGATGGGGCAATCAGCCCCAGCATTTT
TRBJ1-4 | - | once | TRBV6-4 | CASSDSPGDEKLFF | TGTGCCAGCAGTGACTCCCCGGGGGATGAAAAACTGTTTTTT
TRBJ2-1 | - | - | TRBV19 | CASNREPSYNEQFF | TGTGCCAGCAACAGGGAACCCTCCTACAATGAGCAGTTCTTC
TRBJ1-4 | - | few | TRBV5-1 | CASSLYQGGEKLFF | TGCGCCAGCAGCTTGTACCAGGGTGGAGAAAAACTGTTTTTT
TRBJ1-1 | - | - | TRBV11-2 | CASTEPPGGTEAFF | TGTGCCAGCACCGAGCCCCCGGGAGGGACTGAAGCTTTCTTT
TRBJ2-2 | TRBD1 | - | TRBV20-1 | CSASIGTGDTGELFF | TGCAGTGCTAGTATAGGGACAGGGGACACCGGGGAGCTGTTTTTT
TRBJ2-3 | TRBD1 | - | TRBV28 | CASSSGQGTDTQYF | TGTGCCAGCAGTTCTGGACAGGGAACAGATACGCAGTATTTT
TRBJ2-1 | TRBD2 | - | TRBV28 | CAAGVYNEQFF | TGTGCAGCGGGGGTGTACAATGAGCAGTTCTTC
TRBJ2-1 | TRBD1 | - | TRBV5-1 | CASSSTGQPYNEQFF | TGCGCCAGCAGCTCCACGGGACAGCCCTACAATGAGCAGTTCTTC
TRBJ2-7 | TRBD1 | - | TRBV9 | CASSLSGTENAYEQYF | TGTGCCAGCAGCTTATCCGGGACAGAGAACGCCTACGAGCAGTACTTC
TRBJ2-7 | - | few | TRBV19 | CASSIGGYDLVYEQYF | TGTGCCAGTAGTATCGGTGGTTATGATTTGGTTTACGAGCAGTACTTC
TRBJ2-2 | - | - | TRBV11-2 | CASSPGPSRELFF | TGTGCCAGCAGCCCCGGTCCTTCCAGGGAGCTGTTTTTT
TRBJ2-7 | TRBD1 | once | TRBV2 | CASSYRQGGREQYF | TGTGCCAGCAGTTACCGACAGGGGGGTCGGGAGCAGTACTTC
TRBJ2-3 | TRBD1 | - | TRBV2 | CASSDTGTGGADTQYF | TGTGCCAGCAGTGATACCGGGACAGGGGGAGCAGATACGCAGTATTTT
TRBJ1-4 | TRBD1 | - | TRBV28 | CASRGQGAGTNEKLFF | TGTGCCAGCAGGGGACAGGGGGCGGGAACTAATGAAAAACTGTTTTTT
TRBJ2-3 | - | - | TRBV5-1 | CASSRLVAATDTQYF | TGCGCCAGCAGCCGGCTGGTTGCGGCGACAGATACGCAGTATTTT
TRBJ2-7 | TRBD1 | - | TRBV5-1 | CASSLVGQGVYEQYF | TGCGCCAGCAGCTTGGTGGGACAGGGTGTCTACGAGCAGTACTTC
TRBJ2-7 | TRBD1 | - | TRBV19 | CASGGHPYEQYF | TGTGCCTCAGGGGGACACCCCTACGAGCAGTACTTC
TRBJ2-3 | - | - | TRBV7-3 | CASSLFLRAGTDTQYF | TGTGCCAGCAGCTTATTTCTCAGGGCGGGCACAGATACGCAGTATTTT
TRBJ2-3 | - | - | TRBV2 | CASSDGRGTQYF | TGTGCCAGCAGTGATGGCAGGGGTACGCAGTATTTT
TRBJ2-5 | - | once | TRBV18 | CASSIRWGVGETQYF | TGTGCCAGCTCAATAAGGTGGGGAGTTGGAGAGACCCAGTACTTC
TRBJ1-2 | - | once | TRBV28 | CASSSSDYGYTF | TGTGCCAGCTCGTCCTCCGACTATGGCTACACCTTC
TRBJ2-3 | - | - | TRBV2 | CASSGGTGTSTDTQYF | TGTGCCAGCAGTGGGGGGACTGGAACTAGCACAGATACGCAGTACTTT
TRBJ2-5 | TRBD1 | - | TRBV15 | CATSRDPTGRETQYF | TGTGCCACCAGCAGAGATCCGACAGGGAGAGAGACCCAGTACTTC
TRBJ1-2 | - | once | TRBV30 | CAWSVGGGANYGYTF | TGTGCCTGGAGTGTGGGGGGGGGAGCTAACTATGGCTACACCTTC
TRBJ1-2 | TRBD1 | - | TRBV9 | CASSTSDRDGYTF | TGTGCCAGCAGCACATCTGACAGGGACGGCTACACCTTC
TRBJ1-2 | TRBD1 | - | TRBV14 | CASSPGQGIPRYTF | TGTGCCAGCAGCCCGGGACAGGGGATCCCCCGCTACACCTTC
TRBJ2-1 | TRBD2 | - | TRBV5-1 | CASSRTSGVDEQFF | TGCGCCAGCAGTCGTACTAGCGGGGTGGATGAGCAGTTCTTC
TRBJ2-7 | TRBD1 | - | TRBV18 | CASSPLGGQTYEQYF | TGTGCCAGCTCACCCCTAGGGGGACAGACCTACGAGCAGTACTTC
TRBJ1-1 | - | - | TRBV7-8 | CASSQRRVGTEAFF | TGTGCCAGCAGCCAGAGGAGGGTAGGCACTGAAGCTTTCTTT
TRBJ1-1 | - | - | TRBV2 | CASSEDEWRGLNTEAFF | TGTGCCAGCAGTGAGGACGAGTGGCGGGGGTTGAACACTGAAGCTTTCTTT
TRBJ2-7 | - | - | TRBV6-6 | CASRPQAGNEQYF | TGTGCCAGCAGACCGCAGGCGGGAAACGAGCAGTACTTC
TRBJ1-1 | TRBD1 | - | TRBV5-1 | CASSLGQGVTEAFF | TGCGCCAGCAGCTTGGGACAGGGGGTGACTGAAGCTTTCTTT
TRBJ2-3 | TRBD2 | - | TRBV7-3 | CASSLLAGGTDTQYF | TGTGCCAGCAGCCTGCTAGCGGGGGGCACAGATACGCAGTATTTT
TRBJ1-1 | - | - | TRBV6-4 | CASSDRQGGTEAFF | TGTGCCAGCAGTGACCGTCAGGGAGGAACTGAAGCTTTCTTT
TRBJ1-2 | - | - | TRBV20-1 | CSARADGYTF | TGCAGTGCTAGGGCGGATGGCTACACCTTC
TRBJ1-1 | - | - | TRBV6-5 | CASSFGHRNTEAFF | TGTGCCAGCAGTTTTGGACACCGGAACACTGAAGCTTTCTTT
TRBJ2-7 | - | - | TRBV21-1 | CASSKNQRRGKSEQYF | TGTGCCAGCAGCAAAAATCAGCGTCGGGGGAAGAGCGAGCAGTACTTC